These 4 T cell receptor beta chains originate from one sample sequenced in a study of T cells in Graves' hyperthyroidism and ophthalmopathy. What was amplified from RNA transcripts were TCR beta CDR3 regions. In the first-round RT-PCR of the TCR CDR3, the HTBI primer set was used. TCRdb reprocessed the multiplex PCR reads via MiXCR and lists one record per CDR3 protein. The table lists 500,000 to 650,000 distinct CDR3 sequences, about 14% of them singletons. Sequenced: blood. Receptors originate from a woman aged 45-65 years with Graves' ophthalmopathy.

This clonotype came up a few times. The V and J genes are TRBV12-3 or TRBV12-4 and TRBJ2-4, with TRBD2 matching 13 bases. This CDR3 comprises 21 residues. Trimming cost V 1 base and J 0 bases; bases outside gene matches: 12. CDR3 amino acids: CASSLELGLAGERGAKNIQYF. DNA for the CDR3: TGTGCCAGCAGTTTAGAGCTCGGACTAGCGGGAGAAAGGGGAGCCAAAAACATTCAGTACTTC.

The chain recombines TRBV12-3 or TRBV12-4 with TRBJ1-6, with a tentative D call TRBD1 (5 bases). The CDR3 loop spans 15 amino acids. The V gene lost 6 bases and the J gene lost 10 bases, with 19 bases spanning the gap. The CDR3 bases are TGTGCCAGCAGAAGCGCTCCGGGACCGCTGTCACCCCTCCACTTT. Encoded protein: CASRSAPGPLSPLHF.

This clonotype came up many times. This chain uses TRBV11-1 with TRBJ2-3; 7 bases map to TRBD2. This CDR3 region has 16 residues. Germline V gene data show CDR1 as SGHAT and CDR2 as FQDESV (reference sequence). V lost 1 base to trimming and J lost 4 bases; unmatched junction nucleotides: 8. The CDR3 nucleotides read TGTGCCAGCAGCTTAGAATCCGGGAGGTTATCAGATACGCAGTATTTT. This encodes CASSLESGRLSDTQYF.

The CDR3: CASSLSGADTGELFF. CDR3 DNA sequence: TGCGCCAGCAGTCTCTCGGGGGCGGACACCGGGGAGCTGTTTTTT. The V gene is TRBV5-1, the J gene TRBJ2-2, with D perhaps assigned TRBD1 or TRBD2 (6 bases each). Per germline, CDR1 SGHRS and CDR2 YFSETQ. The V end lost 5 bases, the J end lost 3 bases, and 14 bases lay between the germline ends. The CDR3 loop spans 15 amino acids.